This T cell receptor (beta chain) was recovered during a study of Graves' ophthalmopathy and Graves' hyperthyroidism. Study-level points and caveats: The model flagged ophthalmopathy progression at roughly 71% sensitivity and 72% to 80% specificity.

Hyperthyroidism patients, all newly diagnosed, had under 2 months' duration and ages of 18 to 65. Details on this clonotype: Its antigen is still unknown.

V gave up 5 bases and J gave up 8 bases, with 24 bases separating them. There are 16 residues in the CDR3. Germline V gives CDR1 SGHAT, CDR2 FQNNGV. Amplification of TCR beta CDR3 regions used RNA transcripts. Second-round multiplex PCR came after first-round RT-PCR with HTBI primers. TCRdb re-analysed the multiplex PCR reads in MiXCR, keeping a single row per CDR3 protein. The sample lists 300,000 to 500,000 distinct CDR3 sequences; roughly 15% were seen once. The receptor was derived from a woman between 18 and 29 years old with stable Graves' hyperthyroidism. Specimen: peripheral blood. This sequence joins TRBV11-2 and TRBJ1-1; maybe TRBD1 (6 bases). The CDR3 is CASSPPLSGAPIEAFF. The CDR3 nucleotides are TGTGCCAGCAGCCCGCCCCTTTCGGGGGCTCCTATCGAAGCTTTCTTT.